This T cell receptor beta chain was observed in a study of blood T cell repertoires in COVID-19. Across the study: Acute-phase and convalescent COVID-19 samples originated in the United States, Italy and Spain.

Clones were read by immunoSEQ multiplex PCR, and TCRdb kept only the in-frame ones, dropping some. The sample yields 300,000 to 450,000 clones, around nine tenths seen once. Germline loops: CDR1 MNHEY, CDR2 SVGAGI. Trimming left V 6 bases short and J 5 bases short, with 17 bases between. The CDR3 is 15 amino acids. Each exposed participant met a COVID-19 case in the 2 weeks preceding study entry. The J gene is TRBJ1-5, the V gene TRBV6-5; no definite D call. The specimen was PBMCs or T cells enriched from blood (not recorded which). The source of this sequence is a woman aged 25-40 years who had been exposed to COVID-19. The CDR3 protein is CASSQTYPPDQPQHF. The CDR3 DNA follows: TGTGCCAGCAGCCAAACTTACCCCCCCGATCAGCCCCAGCATTTT.